What follows is one T cell receptor beta chain and its context. The antigen is unknown. Stimulation used around 10 ug/mL lysate from CMV-infected fibroblasts. Memory cells lacking CD40L and CD69 with high CD45RO were sorted. Plasma HIV-1 RNA stayed below 50 copies/mL for at least 4 years. Anti-CD28/CD49d costimulation, CD40-blocking antibody and enfuvirtide were given to CD8-depleted PBMCs for approximately 18 hours. This was the immunoSEQ version 4 assay in survey mode. The method was immunoSEQ multiplex PCR; TCRdb's version includes in-frame clones alone and lacks a portion of them. The sample has about 40,000 clones, around 80% seen once. The data belong to a study of persistence of HIV-infected CD4 T cells. Study observations and caveats: Degenerate expanded CDR3beta sequences were enriched among CMV- and Gag-responding cells. TCRbeta richness was lower in CMV- and Gag-responding cells than in anti-CD3/anti-CD28-responding cells.

The TCR originated in an adult man with HIV who was CMV-seropositive. The source was CD4+ T cells sorted from PBMCs after approximately 20-hour stimulation, collected from a patient who received antiretroviral therapy.

CDR3 residues: CASSAPSGTSLVDEQFF. DNA of the CDR3: TGTGCCAGCAGCGCCCCATCAGGGACTAGCCTAGTCGATGAGCAGTTCTTC. This chain joins TRBV4-2 and TRBJ2-1; 9 bases are a match to TRBD2. The V gene end was trimmed by 5 bases and the J gene end by 8 bases; junction bases not matched to a gene: 16. The CDR3 runs 17 residues. Germline CDR1 LGHNA, CDR2 YNFKEQ.